Listed below are T cell receptor beta chains from one sample, sequenced in a study of identical twins. TCRdb called the 5' RACE reads again in MiXCR, with one record for every CDR3 protein. This table holds about 530,000 distinct CDR3 sequences, around 24% found once. The same data also went into a second study, on yellow fever vaccine responses in identical twins.

Material for sequencing was CD4+ T cells sorted from blood. All receptors come from a woman aged 18-30 years in good health. CDR3s include the opening cysteine and the closing phenylalanine or tryptophan. Fields, in order: clone size, D gene, V gene, J gene, CDR3 DNA, CDR3 protein. D genes are given only for firm matches. Some rows have no size entry. The others give once, few or many, or a class for an expanded clone.

>few|.|TRBV12-3/TRBV12-4|TRBJ2-2
TGTGCCAGCAACGGTGCCGCGGGTCGGACCGGGGAGCTGTTTTTT
CASNGAAGRTGELFF
>.|TRBD1|TRBV5-1|TRBJ1-6
TGCGCCAGCAGTCAATCCCAAGGGACAGGGGGATCACCCCTCCACTTT
CASSQSQGTGGSPLHF
>few|.|TRBV28|TRBJ1-1
TGTGCCAGCAGTTCAACCTCCCTCGATAAATTGGGCACTGAAGCTTTCTTT
CASSSTSLDKLGTEAFF
>.|TRBD2|TRBV6-1|TRBJ2-1
TGTGCCAGCAGTCGCGACTTAGCGGGGGTGTACAATGAGCAGTTCTTC
CASSRDLAGVYNEQFF
>.|.|TRBV21-1|TRBJ2-2
TGTGCCAGCAGCAAAGAACTAATCGAGACTTATGGACCATTGTCGAACGCCGGGGAGCTGTTTTTT
CASSKELIETYGPLSNAGELFF
>few|.|TRBV28|TRBJ2-4
TGTGCCAGCACCCTTGGCAGTCTAGCCAAAAACATTCAGTACTTC
CASTLGSLAKNIQYF
>few|.|TRBV5-6|TRBJ2-5
TGTGCCAGCAGCCCCGAACTAGGAAGGGGAGAGACCCAGTACTTC
CASSPELGRGETQYF
>.|TRBD1|TRBV10-2|TRBJ1-5
TGCGCCAGCAGGACAGGGGGGGATCAGCCCCAGCATTTT
CASRTGGDQPQHF
>.|TRBD1|TRBV2|TRBJ2-1
TGTGCCAGCACGCCTAGGACCTCTACAGGGGGTGAGCAGTTCTTC
CASTPRTSTGGEQFF
>.|.|TRBV12-3/TRBV12-4|TRBJ1-1
TGTGCCAGCAGTTTCGACCGCAAGGCTGAAGCTTTCTTT
CASSFDRKAEAFF
>.|TRBD1|TRBV24-1|TRBJ2-7
TGTGCCACCAGTGACCCCGGGACAGCCTCCTACGAGCAGTACTTC
CATSDPGTASYEQYF
>.|TRBD1|TRBV19|TRBJ2-6
TGTGCCAGCGCAAAAGGACAGGGAAGGTCTGGGGCCAACGTCCTGACTTTC
CASAKGQGRSGANVLTF
>few|TRBD2|TRBV12-3/TRBV12-4|TRBJ2-1
TGTGCCAGCAGCCAACGTAGCGGGAGCGGGTTCTTC
CASSQRSGSGFF
>few|.|TRBV20-1|TRBJ2-5
TGCAGTGCTAGCTCCCGGGACTTGGGGACCCAGTACTTC
CSASSRDLGTQYF
>few|.|TRBV15|TRBJ2-3
TGTGCCACCAGCAGAGTCGTCTCAACAGATACGCAGTATTTT
CATSRVVSTDTQYF
>.|.|TRBV2|TRBJ1-6
TGTGCCAGCAGTCCAGGGTTGAGCTCCTATAATTCACCCCTCCACTTT
CASSPGLSSYNSPLHF
>.|.|TRBV12-3/TRBV12-4|TRBJ2-2
TGTGCCAGCAGCCAAACGAATCAGGGTACCGGGGAGCTGTTTTTT
CASSQTNQGTGELFF
>.|.|TRBV20-1|TRBJ2-5
TGCAGTGCACAGAGAGGGTTGGGGGAGACCCAGTACTTC
CSAQRGLGETQYF
>few|.|TRBV7-9|TRBJ1-3
TGTGCAGAGCTAGCGGGCTCTGGAAACACCATATATTTT
CAELAGSGNTIYF
>few|.|TRBV3-1|TRBJ2-2
TGTGCCAGCTCCGGGGTTAACACCGGGGAGCTGTTTTTT
CASSGVNTGELFF
>few|TRBD1|TRBV6-5|TRBJ1-6
TGTGCCAGCAGTTACTCGAGTCCAGGGGGCCTTGACTCACCCCTCCACTTT
CASSYSSPGGLDSPLHF
>.|TRBD1|TRBV24-1|TRBJ2-3
TGTGCCACCAGTGACCATCCGGAACAGGGGATCCAGATAACGCAGTATTTT
CATSDHPEQGIQITQYF
>few|.|TRBV11-3|TRBJ1-2
TGTGCCAGCAGCCAAAATCAGGGATCCCGCTATGGCTACACCTTC
CASSQNQGSRYGYTF
>few|.|TRBV5-1|TRBJ2-3
TGCGCCAGCAGCTTTACTAGCCCTCTAGATACGCAGTATTTT
CASSFTSPLDTQYF
>few|.|TRBV5-8|TRBJ2-7
TGTGCCAGCAGCTTGCAGCTAGCTTCGGGGGAGCAGTACTTC
CASSLQLASGEQYF
>.|.|TRBV6-2/TRBV6-3|TRBJ2-1
TGTGCCAGCAGTTTGGGGACTTTCACAACCTACAATGAGCAGTTCTTC
CASSLGTFTTYNEQFF
>.|TRBD2|TRBV11-2|TRBJ2-1
TGTGCCAGCCGGGCCCCGATAGCGGGAGTAAACAATGAGCAGTTCTTC
CASRAPIAGVNNEQFF
>few|TRBD2|TRBV2|TRBJ2-3
TGTGCCAGCAGTGAATACCGGGGGGCAGATACGCAGTATTTT
CASSEYRGADTQYF
>few|.|TRBV11-2|TRBJ1-3
TGTGCCAGCAGCCCGCTATGGGGTTCTGGAAACACCATATATTTT
CASSPLWGSGNTIYF
>many|.|TRBV29-1|TRBJ2-1
TGCAGCGCCCGCTGGGGTGAGCAGTTCTTC
CSARWGEQFF
>few|.|TRBV5-1|TRBJ2-5
TGCGCCAGCACGGGGCGGAACCAAGAGACCCAGTACTTC
CASTGRNQETQYF
>few|TRBD1|TRBV29-1|TRBJ1-1
TGCAGCGTTGAGTACAGGGGCGATACTGAAGCTTTCTTT
CSVEYRGDTEAFF
>many|TRBD2|TRBV5-6|TRBJ2-7
TGTGCCAGCAGCTTGCAGCCGGGACTAGGGCTCGAGCAGTACTTC
CASSLQPGLGLEQYF
>few|.|TRBV20-1|TRBJ1-5
TGCAGTGCGGCCGGGACTTCCTATCAGCCCCAGCATTTT
CSAAGTSYQPQHF
>many|.|TRBV7-9|TRBJ2-7
TGTGCCAGCAGCAGCACCCGGAGATCCTCCTACGAGCAGTACTTC
CASSSTRRSSYEQYF